The clone carrying this TCR beta chain was seen repeatedly, ten times or more. The time point here: newly diagnosed GD, antithyroid drugs for less than 3 months. Researchers made the TCR library from RNA that was extracted from PBMCs. Enrollment of patients was through an endocrinology department in Xi'an, China. The germline V gene has CDR1 PRHDT and CDR2 FYEKMQ (reference sequence). The length of the CDR3 is 14 residues. The V gene lost 6 bases and the J gene lost 1 base, with 12 bases spanning the gap. Researchers made TCR beta libraries by using iRepertoire HTBI primers and running Arm-PCR on CDR3 regions. TCRdb fed the multiplex PCR reads into MiXCR, producing one record per CDR3 protein. The sample consists of 450,000 to 700,000 distinct CDR3 sequences, roughly 14% of them appearing once. These data are taken from a study of regulatory T cells in long-lasting Graves disease. These data were also reused for a study on T cells in Graves' hyperthyroidism and ophthalmopathy.

Sequencing used peripheral blood mononuclear cells (PBMCs), obtained at new diagnosis, from a patient treated with antithyroid drugs. The TCR comes from a man aged 25 to 40 with Graves disease. The rearrangement joins TRBV13 to TRBJ1-1, with TRBD1 as a possible D gene (5 bases). CDR3 sequence: CASRPQTANTEAFF. CDR3 in DNA: TGTGCCAGCAGACCCCAGACAGCGAACACTGAAGCTTTCTTT.